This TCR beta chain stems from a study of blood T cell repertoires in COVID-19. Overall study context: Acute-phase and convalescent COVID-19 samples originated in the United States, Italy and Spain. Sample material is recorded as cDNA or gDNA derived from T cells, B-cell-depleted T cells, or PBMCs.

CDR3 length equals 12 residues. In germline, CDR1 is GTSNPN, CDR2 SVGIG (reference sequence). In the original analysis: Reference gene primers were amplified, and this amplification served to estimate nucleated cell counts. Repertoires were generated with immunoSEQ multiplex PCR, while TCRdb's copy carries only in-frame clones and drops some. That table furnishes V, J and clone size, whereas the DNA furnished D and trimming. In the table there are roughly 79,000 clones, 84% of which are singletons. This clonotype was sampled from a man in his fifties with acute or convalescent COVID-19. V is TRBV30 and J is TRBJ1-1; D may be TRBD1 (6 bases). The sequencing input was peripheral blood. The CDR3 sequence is CARGFMNTEAFF. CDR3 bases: TGTGCTAGGGGGTTTATGAACACTGAAGCTTTCTTT. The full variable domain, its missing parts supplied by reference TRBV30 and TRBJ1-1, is SQTIHQWPATLVQPVGSPLSLECTVEGTSNPNLYWYRQAAGRGLQLLFYSVGIGQISSEVPQNLSASRPQDRQFILSSKKLLLSDSGFYLCARGFMNTEAFFGQGTRLTVV.